This T cell receptor beta chain is from a study of T cell changes during pregnancy in multiple sclerosis. There are 12 residues in the CDR3. Trimming pared 6 bases from V and 8 bases from J, leaving 10 bases between. Germline CDR1 is SGHVS and CDR2 is FNYEAQ. The assay was immunoSEQ multiplex PCR, and TCRdb's table has in-frame clones only and misses some. The table shows tens of thousands of clones, with 85% to 95% occurring only once. The TCR originated in a female donor in good health, enrolled as a control in a pregnancy study. This material consisted of peripheral blood, taken in the first trimester of pregnancy. This chain connects TRBV7-6 to TRBJ1-4; the D gene is possibly TRBD1 (6 bases). CDR3 region: CASRTGKEKLFF. The CDR3 nucleotides read TGTGCCAGCAGAACAGGGAAAGAAAAACTGTTTTTT.